Shown below are 10 T cell receptor beta chains from a single sample sequenced in a study of T cell changes during pregnancy in multiple sclerosis. TCRdb keeps only in-frame clones here, not all; method: immunoSEQ multiplex PCR. The sample carries about 97,000 clones, 90% recorded once. The starting material was peripheral blood, obtained in the second trimester of pregnancy. These receptors were obtained from a female donor in good health, enrolled as a control in a pregnancy study.

This chain links TRBV2 with TRBJ2-5; D ambiguous. V lost 3 bases and J 1 base, leaving 9 bases between the germline ends. Per the germline V gene, CDR1 is SNHLY and CDR2 is FYNNEI. The CDR3 has 14 residues. The CDR3 DNA reads as TGTGCCAGCAGTGAGAGGCGGTCCCAAGAGACCCAGTACTTC. This translates into CASSERRSQETQYF.

The CDR3 loop reads CASSRPPGSSYNEQFF. As DNA, the CDR3 is TGTGCCAGCAGCCGCCCGCCGGGTTCGTCCTACAATGAGCAGTTCTTC. The J gene is TRBJ2-1, the V gene TRBV7-8; no clear D gene. Germline CDR1 is SGHVS and CDR2 is FQNEAQ. The CDR3 sequence is 16 residues long. With 5 bases removed from V and 1 base from J, the gap between germline ends came to 15 bases.

The gene calls are TRBV29-1 and TRBJ2-5, with a weak D call TRBD1 (6 bases). The CDR3 runs 13 residues. CDR1 and CDR2 (germline): SQVTM, ANQGSEA. The ends were cut back, 8 bases at V and 3 bases at J, with 16 bases in the middle. The DNA of the CDR3 is TGCAGCACTGTGACTCAGGGGAAAGAGACCCAGTACTTC. Protein product: CSTVTQGKETQYF.

The V gene is TRBV4-1, the J gene TRBJ1-2; D might be TRBD1 (5 bases). The germline V gene encodes CDR1 MGHRA and CDR2 YSYEKL. Trimming removed 0 bases at V and 7 bases at J, with 15 bases between. This CDR3 comprises 15 residues. CDR3 protein: CASSQDPGEVPGYTF. The CDR3 nucleotides are TGCGCCAGCAGCCAAGATCCGGGGGAGGTCCCTGGCTACACCTTC.

The chain is built from TRBV5-6 and TRBJ1-2, with 8 bases aligning to TRBD1. The CDR3 loop spans 13 amino acids. V gave up 0 bases and J gave up 8 bases; unmatched junction bases: 3. Per the germline V gene, CDR1 is SGHDT and CDR2 is YYEEEE. CDR3: CASSLAGGAGYTF. CDR3 coding DNA: TGTGCCAGCAGCTTGGCAGGGGGCGCCGGCTACACCTTC.

The rearrangement links TRBV5-6 to TRBJ1-1; TRBD1 is a possible D gene (6 bases). The CDR3 loop spans 14 amino acids. CDR1 and CDR2 (germline): SGHDT, YYEEEE. V lost 0 bases, J lost 6 bases, and 12 bases lay in between. CDR3 in amino acids: CASSLVWGHAEAFF. CDR3 in DNA: TGTGCCAGCAGCTTGGTCTGGGGGCACGCTGAAGCTTTCTTT.

The chain couples TRBV7-2 to TRBJ1-2; D gene uncertain. The germline V gene has CDR1 SGHTA and CDR2 FQGNSA. The CDR3 is 15 residues long. Trimming shortened V by 0 bases and J by 8 bases, and 16 bases separated the two germline ends. Written as DNA, the CDR3 is TGTGCCAGCAGCTTAGCTGTGGCGGTCCGTGGGGGCTACACCTTC. Translating gives CASSLAVAVRGGYTF. Full variable domain (remainder filled in from reference TRBV7-2 and TRBJ1-2): GAGVSQSPSNKVTEKGKDVELRCDPISGHTALYWYRQSLGQGLEFLIYFQGNSAPDKSGLPSDRFSAERTGGSVSTLTIQRTQQEDSAVYLCASSLAVAVRGGYTFGSGTRLTVV.

The J gene is TRBJ1-1, the V gene TRBV28; 8 bases are shared with TRBD1. V dropped 5 bases and J dropped 5; count of bases not matched to a gene: 7. CDR1 is MDHEN, CDR2 SYDVKM, per germline. This CDR3 is 14 amino acids long. CDR3 sequence reads: CASSPFTGGTEAFF. For the CDR3, the DNA is TGTGCCAGCAGTCCTTTTACAGGGGGGACTGAAGCTTTCTTT.

The V call is TRBV5-6, the J call TRBJ1-6; 9 nucleotides agree with TRBD1. Trimming at V came to 4 bases and at J to 7 bases, leaving 6 bases not matched to a gene. The CDR3 is 15 residues long. Germline CDR1 and CDR2: SGHDT and YYEEEE. The CDR3 loop reads CASSPTGGLNSPLHF. In nucleotides, the CDR3 is TGTGCCAGCAGCCCGACAGGGGGTCTGAATTCACCCCTCCACTTT.

J is TRBJ2-1 and V is TRBV2; 7 bases map to TRBD1. Germline values: CDR1 SNHLY, CDR2 FYNNEI. V trimming: 7 bases; J trimming: 5 bases; junction bases outside the gene matches: 14. CDR3 size: 16 residues. CDR3 DNA: TGTGCCAGCACCATCTACAGGGGAAGGTCGGACAATGAGCAGTTCTTC. This gives the protein CASTIYRGRSDNEQFF.